Sequencing of this T cell receptor beta chain was carried out in a study of CD8 T cells in ankylosing spondylitis (dated by TCRdb to about 2017). Regarding the research as a whole: To find TCR variants linked to disease, the study profiled T cell receptor beta repertoires in ankylosing spondylitis patients and healthy donors. The full study cohort was made up of 25 ankylosing spondylitis patients and 108 healthy donors. Peripheral blood samples were taken, and synovial fluid was additionally collected from ankylosing spondylitis patients. Broad study findings and their caveats: Some TCR beta motif variants had previously been reported in synovial fluid and blood of reactive arthritis patients, which suggested common disease-initiation mechanisms. In peripheral blood, the disease-linked clones were found at relatively low frequencies and had a CD8+ phenotype. Significant enrichment of the disease-linked clones was reported in matched synovial fluid samples from ankylosing spondylitis patients. Blood from ankylosing spondylitis patients appeared to be characterized by a TCR beta motif made up of fewer than ten highly homologous amino acid variants.

V trim: 5 bases; J trim: 0 bases; unmatched bases: 7. The CDR3 contains 16 residues, cysteine and phenylalanine counted. The retained sequence is limited to the CDR3, 48 bases, with the frame set at the first base. Via the germline V gene, CDR1 is MDHEN and CDR2 SYDVKM. This clonotype was seen a handful of times. The antigen it binds to is not known. No per-base quality is available; no much larger clone lies one base away. Reads for this sample came from an Illumina HiSeq 2500. Quantitative 5'-RACE with molecular barcodes was used to prepare TCR beta libraries. The paper's processing steps were these. To identify disease-linked TCR variants, a new computational method was used, one built on a probabilistic model of VDJ rearrangement. TCRdb itself trimmed the public reads at Q25 with fastp, ran MiXCR and retained productive beta chains. Each record represents a unique CDR3 protein, reported with the most common genes and DNA among its rows. The authors' filters were not applied to this entry. This sample comprises around 440,000 distinct CDR3 sequences, about a sixth of them detected only once. The ten largest clones take up 1% of the sample.

This TCR was recovered from a male donor with ankylosing spondylitis. The source material was blood, either unsorted or a sorted T cell fraction (not recorded which). Recombination linked TRBV28 to TRBJ2-3, and TRBD2 aligns with 8 junction nucleotides. The DNA reads TGTGCCAGCAGTCCACCGTCTAGCGGGAGCACAGATACGCAGTATTTT. Its protein product is CASSPPSSGSTDTQYF.